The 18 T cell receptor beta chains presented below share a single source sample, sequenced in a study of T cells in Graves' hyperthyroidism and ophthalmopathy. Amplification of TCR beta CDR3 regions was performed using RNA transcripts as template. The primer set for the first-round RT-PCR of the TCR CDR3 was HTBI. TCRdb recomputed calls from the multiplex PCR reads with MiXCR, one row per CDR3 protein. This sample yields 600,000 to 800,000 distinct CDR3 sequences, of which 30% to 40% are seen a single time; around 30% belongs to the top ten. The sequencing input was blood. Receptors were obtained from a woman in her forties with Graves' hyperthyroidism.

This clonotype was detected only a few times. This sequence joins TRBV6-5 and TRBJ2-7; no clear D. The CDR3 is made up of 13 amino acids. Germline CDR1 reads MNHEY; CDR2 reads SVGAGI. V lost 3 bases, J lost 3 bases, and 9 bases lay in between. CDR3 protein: CASSYEHNYEQYF. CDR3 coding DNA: TGTGCCAGCAGTTATGAGCACAACTACGAGCAGTACTTC.

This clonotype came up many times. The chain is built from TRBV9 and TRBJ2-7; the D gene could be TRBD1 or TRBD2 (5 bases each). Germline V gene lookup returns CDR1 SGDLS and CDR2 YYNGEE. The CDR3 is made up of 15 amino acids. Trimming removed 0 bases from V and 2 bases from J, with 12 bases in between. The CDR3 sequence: CASSVGDLTTYEQYF. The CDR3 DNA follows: TGTGCCAGCAGCGTAGGGGACCTAACTACCTACGAGCAGTACTTC.

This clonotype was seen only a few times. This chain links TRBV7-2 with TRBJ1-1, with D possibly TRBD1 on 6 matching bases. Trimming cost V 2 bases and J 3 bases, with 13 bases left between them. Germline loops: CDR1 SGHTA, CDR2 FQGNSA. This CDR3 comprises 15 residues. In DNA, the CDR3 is TGTGCCAGCAGCTTAAAGACACAGGGATACACTGAAGCTTTCTTT. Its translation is CASSLKTQGYTEAFF.

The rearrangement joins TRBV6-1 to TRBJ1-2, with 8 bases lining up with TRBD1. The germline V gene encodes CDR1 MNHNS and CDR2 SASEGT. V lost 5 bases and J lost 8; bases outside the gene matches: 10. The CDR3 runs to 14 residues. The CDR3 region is CASSPDRDLWGYTF. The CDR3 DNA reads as TGTGCCAGCAGTCCGGACAGGGATCTATGGGGCTACACCTTC.

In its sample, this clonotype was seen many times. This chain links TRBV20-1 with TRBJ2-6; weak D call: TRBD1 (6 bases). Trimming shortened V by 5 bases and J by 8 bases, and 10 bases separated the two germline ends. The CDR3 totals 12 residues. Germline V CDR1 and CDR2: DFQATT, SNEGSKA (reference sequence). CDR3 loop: CSARQESNVLTF. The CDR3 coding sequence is TGCAGTGCTCGACAGGAGTCCAACGTCCTGACTTTC.

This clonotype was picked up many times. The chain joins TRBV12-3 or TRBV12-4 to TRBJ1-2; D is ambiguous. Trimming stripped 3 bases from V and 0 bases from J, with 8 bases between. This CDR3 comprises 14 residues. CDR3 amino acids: CASSLREANYGYTF. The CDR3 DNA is TGTGCCAGCAGTTTGCGAGAAGCTAACTATGGCTACACCTTC.

CDR3 nucleotides: TGCAGTGCTACCGGACAGGGGCGAAACACCATATATTTT. Its protein product is CSATGQGRNTIYF. The rearrangement uses TRBV20-1 and TRBJ1-3; 9 bases align to TRBD1. CDR3 length: 13 amino acids. Germline-derived CDR1 and CDR2 are DFQATT and SNEGSKA (reference sequence). V was pared by 4 bases and J by 5 bases, with 3 bases of the junction left unmatched.

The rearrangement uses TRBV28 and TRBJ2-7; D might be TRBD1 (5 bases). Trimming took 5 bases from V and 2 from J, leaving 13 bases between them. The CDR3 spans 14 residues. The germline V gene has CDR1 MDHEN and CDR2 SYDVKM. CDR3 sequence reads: CASSAQGGAYEQYF. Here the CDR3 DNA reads TGTGCCAGCAGTGCCCAGGGTGGCGCCTACGAGCAGTACTTC.

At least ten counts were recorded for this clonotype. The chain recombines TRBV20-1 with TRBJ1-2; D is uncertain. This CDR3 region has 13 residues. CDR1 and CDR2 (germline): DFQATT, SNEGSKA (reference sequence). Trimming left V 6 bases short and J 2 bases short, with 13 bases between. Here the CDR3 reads CSATTDPNYGYTF. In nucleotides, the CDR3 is TGCAGTGCCACGACCGACCCGAACTATGGCTACACCTTC.

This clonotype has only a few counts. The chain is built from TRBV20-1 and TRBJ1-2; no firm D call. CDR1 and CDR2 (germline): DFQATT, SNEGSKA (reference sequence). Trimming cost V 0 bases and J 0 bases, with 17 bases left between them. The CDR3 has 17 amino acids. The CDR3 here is CSARDLVGPRANYGYTF. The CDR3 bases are TGCAGTGCTAGAGATCTTGTCGGGCCCCGAGCTAACTATGGCTACACCTTC.

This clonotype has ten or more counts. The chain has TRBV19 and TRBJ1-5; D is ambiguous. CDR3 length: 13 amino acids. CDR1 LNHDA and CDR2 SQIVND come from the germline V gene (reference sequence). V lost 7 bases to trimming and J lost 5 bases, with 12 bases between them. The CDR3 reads CASTGRTYQPQHF. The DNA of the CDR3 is TGTGCCAGTACCGGACGGACCTATCAGCCCCAGCATTTT.

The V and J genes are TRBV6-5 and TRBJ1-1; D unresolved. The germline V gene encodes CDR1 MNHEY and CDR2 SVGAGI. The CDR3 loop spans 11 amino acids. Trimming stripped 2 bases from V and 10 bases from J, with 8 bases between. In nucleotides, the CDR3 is TGTGCCAGCAGTTACCCGTCCCCAGCTTTCTTT. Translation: CASSYPSPAFF.

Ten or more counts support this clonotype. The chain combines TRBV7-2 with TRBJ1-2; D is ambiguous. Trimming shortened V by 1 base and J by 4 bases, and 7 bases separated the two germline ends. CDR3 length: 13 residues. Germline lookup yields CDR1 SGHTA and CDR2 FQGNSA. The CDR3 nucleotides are TGTGCCAGCAGCTTAGGAGTGACCTATGGCTACACCTTC. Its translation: CASSLGVTYGYTF.

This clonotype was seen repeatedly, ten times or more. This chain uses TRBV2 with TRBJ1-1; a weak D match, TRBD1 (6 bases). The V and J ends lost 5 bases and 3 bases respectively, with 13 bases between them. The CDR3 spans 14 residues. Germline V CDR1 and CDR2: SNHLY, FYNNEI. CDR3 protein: CASSPQGRDTEAFF. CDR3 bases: TGTGCCAGCAGTCCACAGGGTAGGGACACTGAAGCTTTCTTT.

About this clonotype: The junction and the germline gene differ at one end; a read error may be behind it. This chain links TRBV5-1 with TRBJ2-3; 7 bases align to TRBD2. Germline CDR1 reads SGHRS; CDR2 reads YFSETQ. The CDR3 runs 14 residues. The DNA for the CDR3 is TGTGCCAGCAGCTCGCTGACTAGCTCTTATACGCAGTATTTT. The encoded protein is CASSSLTSSYTQYF.

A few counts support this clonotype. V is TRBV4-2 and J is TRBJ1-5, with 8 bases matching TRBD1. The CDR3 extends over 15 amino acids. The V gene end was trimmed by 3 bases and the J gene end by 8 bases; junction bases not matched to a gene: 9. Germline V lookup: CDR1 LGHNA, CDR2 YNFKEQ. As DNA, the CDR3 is TGTGCCAGCAGCCAGGACCCAGGGGGCGGGAAGCCCCAGCATTTT. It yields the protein CASSQDPGGGKPQHF.

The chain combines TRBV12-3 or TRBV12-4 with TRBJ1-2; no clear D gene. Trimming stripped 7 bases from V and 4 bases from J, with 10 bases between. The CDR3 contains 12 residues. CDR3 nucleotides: TGTGCCAGCAATGGGAATAGCTATGGCTACACCTTC. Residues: CASNGNSYGYTF.

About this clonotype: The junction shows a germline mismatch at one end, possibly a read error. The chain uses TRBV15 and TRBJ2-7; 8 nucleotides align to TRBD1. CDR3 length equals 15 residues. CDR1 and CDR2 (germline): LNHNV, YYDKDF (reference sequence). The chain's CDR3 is CATNRETGVLVEQYF. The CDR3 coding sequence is TGTGCCACCAACAGAGAGACAGGGGTTCTTGTCGAGCAGTACTTC.